The next 32 T cell receptor beta chains were all read from a single sample in a study of blood T cell repertoires in COVID-19. Assay: immunoSEQ multiplex PCR; the TCRdb copy retains only in-frame clones and omits some. Of around 130,000 clones in the sample, around 77% were seen once. Sequences were obtained from peripheral blood. Receptor source: a human donor in a cohort sampled during active COVID-19.

This chain connects TRBV20-1 to TRBJ2-7; TRBD2 agrees at 10 bases. Germline V gene sequence: CDR1 DFQATT, CDR2 SNEGSKA (reference sequence). The CDR3 sequence is 17 residues long. Germline trimming cut 3 bases from V and 0 bases from J; bases unmatched to any gene: 11. The CDR3 here is CSASRSGRAISSYEQYF. DNA for the CDR3: TGCAGTGCTAGTCGGAGCGGGAGGGCGATCAGCTCCTACGAGCAGTACTTC.

This sequence joins TRBV6-5 and TRBJ2-1, with 10 bases fitting TRBD2. Trimming at V came to 6 bases and at J to 4 bases, leaving 6 bases not matched to a gene. This CDR3 is 15 amino acids long. Germline V gives CDR1 MNHEY, CDR2 SVGAGI. The chain's CDR3 is CASRIELAGYNEQFF. The CDR3 DNA sequence: TGTGCCAGCAGGATCGAACTAGCGGGATACAATGAGCAGTTCTTC.

The genes are TRBV9 and TRBJ2-1; TRBD1 matches 10 bases. This CDR3 is 15 amino acids long. V trimming: 0 bases; J trimming: 4 bases; junction bases outside the gene matches: 1. In germline, CDR1 is SGDLS, CDR2 YYNGEE. This chain's CDR3 is CASSVGDRGYNEQFF. The CDR3, as DNA: TGTGCCAGCAGCGTAGGGGACAGGGGTTACAATGAGCAGTTCTTC.

This clone was observed a handful of times. The chain recombines TRBV19 with TRBJ1-1; perhaps TRBD1 as D (5 bases). The V gene lost 11 bases and the J gene lost 6 bases, with 13 bases spanning the gap. The CDR3 covers 11 residues. The V gene's germline CDR1 is LNHDA and CDR2 SQIVND (reference sequence). CDR3 coding DNA: TGTGCCGTCCAGGGTACCCCTGAAGCTTTCTTT. It codes for CAVQGTPEAFF.

The count of this clone is one. V usage is TRBV11-3 and J usage is TRBJ2-5; D perhaps matches TRBD1 (6 bases). This CDR3 region has 20 residues. In germline, CDR1 is SGHNT, CDR2 YENEEA. Trimming stripped 5 bases from V and 5 bases from J, with 33 bases between. This chain's CDR3 is CASSGSFPTGLGLGVETQYF. The CDR3 nucleotides read TGTGCCAGCAGCGGCTCTTTTCCGACAGGACTTGGATTGGGCGTGGAGACCCAGTACTTC.

This clone was detected only a few times. This chain connects TRBV27 to TRBJ1-4, with 10 nucleotides matching TRBD1. From germline, CDR1 is MNHEY and CDR2 SMNVEV (reference sequence). Losses at the gene ends were 8 bases for V and 6 bases for J; bases not matched to a gene: 3. This CDR3 region has 13 residues. The DNA for the CDR3 is TGTGCCAGCTCAGGACAGGGGGATGAAAAACTGTTTTTT. Its protein is CASSGQGDEKLFF.

This chain connects TRBV12-3 or TRBV12-4 to TRBJ2-5, with D possibly being TRBD1 (5 bases). Trimming pared 6 bases from V and 5 bases from J, leaving 13 bases between. The CDR3 loop spans 13 amino acids. CDR3 DNA sequence: TGTGCCAGCAGGACGACAGCGTGGGAGACCCAGTACTTC. It codes for CASRTTAWETQYF.

The chain is built from TRBV28 and TRBJ2-1; the D is unclear. CDR3 length: 13 amino acids. V was cut by 10 bases and J by 0 bases, with 10 bases left in between. Germline-derived CDR1 and CDR2 are MDHEN and SYDVKM. The CDR3 region has the DNA TGTGCCACCTCAGAGGCCTCCTACAATGAGCAGTTCTTC. Translated: CATSEASYNEQFF. Based on the CDR3 plus reference TRBV28 and TRBJ2-1, the full variable domain is DVKVTQSSRYLVKRTGEKVFLECVQDMDHENMFWYRQDPGLGLRLIYFSYDVKMKEKGDIPEGYSVSREKKERFSLILESASTNQTSMYLCATSEASYNEQFFGPGTRLTVL.

This chain uses TRBV4-1 with TRBJ2-7, with 13 positions matching TRBD2. There are 16 residues in the CDR3. With V trimmed by 1 base and J by 3 bases, 3 bases remained unmatched. From germline, CDR1 is MGHRA and CDR2 YSYEKL. This chain's CDR3 is CASSQVGTSGNYEQYF. CDR3 bases: TGCGCCAGCAGCCAAGTGGGGACTAGCGGGAACTACGAGCAGTACTTC.

V is TRBV18 and J is TRBJ2-5, with 7 bases aligning to TRBD1. Germline CDR1 KGHSH, CDR2 LQKENI. Trimming cost V 5 bases and J 2 bases; bases outside gene matches: 17. The CDR3 covers 18 residues. Written as DNA, the CDR3 is TGTGCCAGCTCATCTCAACGGGTTTCAGGGGGTCCACAAGAGACCCAGTACTTC. It translates to CASSSQRVSGGPQETQYF.

This chain links TRBV5-1 with TRBJ1-2; D gene unclear. Trimming left V 0 bases short and J 1 base short, with 13 bases between. CDR1 is SGHRS and CDR2 is YFSETQ in the germline V gene. The CDR3 extends over 16 amino acids. CDR3 protein: CASSLGAGTVNYGYTF. CDR3 coding DNA: TGCGCCAGCAGCTTGGGGGCGGGAACCGTTAACTATGGCTACACCTTC.

This clone has just a few counts. The rearrangement links TRBV18 to TRBJ2-7, with D tentatively TRBD2 (6 bases). Germline assignment: CDR1 KGHSH and CDR2 LQKENI. CDR3 size: 17 residues. V lost 1 base to trimming and J lost 3 bases, with 19 bases between them. CDR3 in DNA: TGTGCCAGCTCACCACAGGCGGGGCCAACCAGAGTCTACGAGCAGTACTTC. Translating it yields CASSPQAGPTRVYEQYF.

This sequence joins TRBV19 and TRBJ1-5; the match to TRBD1 covers 9 bases. Germline CDR1 LNHDA, CDR2 SQIVND (reference sequence). The CDR3 is 16 residues long. V lost 7 bases to trimming and J lost 2 bases; unmatched junction nucleotides: 9. Here the CDR3 reads CASTSTRDRGNQPQHF. Here the CDR3 DNA reads TGTGCCAGTACCTCAACCCGGGACAGGGGCAATCAGCCCCAGCATTTT.

The chain couples TRBV27 to TRBJ2-7, with D maybe TRBD1 (6 bases). From germline, CDR1 is MNHEY and CDR2 SMNVEV (reference sequence). The CDR3 loop spans 14 amino acids. V lost 0 bases to trimming and J lost 2 bases, with 8 bases between them. Here the CDR3 reads CASSLSGATYEQYF. The CDR3 nucleotides read TGTGCCAGCAGTTTATCGGGGGCCACCTACGAGCAGTACTTC.

J is TRBJ1-2 and V is TRBV6-5; 7 nucleotides agree with TRBD1. This CDR3 comprises 15 residues. Germline-derived CDR1 and CDR2 are MNHEY and SVGAGI. V shed 6 bases and J 4 bases; nucleotides not matched to a gene: 11. The CDR3 DNA reads as TGTGCCAGCAGCCTTACCCAGACAGGGACCTATGGCTACACCTTC. Translating gives CASSLTQTGTYGYTF.

The chain is built from TRBV7-6 and TRBJ1-1; unclear D gene. This CDR3 spans 16 amino acids. V lost 2 bases and J lost 2, with 15 bases in between. Germline CDR1 and CDR2: SGHVS and FNYEAQ. CDR3 coding DNA: TGTGCCAGCAGCTTACAGGCCGGCGCTCTCAACACTGAAGCTTTCTTT. Encoded protein: CASSLQAGALNTEAFF.

The J gene is TRBJ1-5, the V gene TRBV11-2, with a tentative D call TRBD1 (5 bases). This CDR3 has 14 residues. Germline lookup yields CDR1 SGHAT and CDR2 FQNNGV. Trimming stripped 5 bases from V and 4 bases from J, with 12 bases between. The CDR3 sequence: CASSPGGVNQPQHF. The DNA of the CDR3 is TGTGCCAGCAGCCCCGGGGGGGTAAATCAGCCCCAGCATTTT.

The gene calls are TRBV9 and TRBJ1-5, with 7 bases aligning to TRBD1. Germline-derived CDR1 and CDR2 are SGDLS and YYNGEE. The V segment lost 3 bases and the J segment 3 bases; nucleotides outside the gene matches: 3. CDR3 length: 14 residues. CDR3 protein: CASSATGVNQPQHF. CDR3 nucleotides: TGTGCCAGCAGCGCCACAGGGGTCAATCAGCCCCAGCATTTT.

The gene calls are TRBV5-4 and TRBJ2-3; 10 positions agree with TRBD2. The germline V gene has CDR1 SGHNT and CDR2 YYREEE (reference sequence). The CDR3 has 18 residues. J gave up 3 bases and V 1 base, and 11 bases lay outside the gene matches. The CDR3 bases are TGTGCCAGCAGCTTGTATTCAGCGGGGGGGCCCGGAACAGATACGCAGTATTTT. As protein: CASSLYSAGGPGTDTQYF.

This clone was found once. The chain uses TRBV12-3 or TRBV12-4 and TRBJ2-1, with D hard to call. The CDR3 is 12 residues long. V was pared by 3 bases and J by 6 bases, with 6 bases between. The CDR3 coding sequence is TGTGCCAGCAGTTTCGTCCCCAATGAGCAGTTCTTC. This translates into CASSFVPNEQFF.

This clone came up many times. V and J are TRBV6-1 and TRBJ2-7; D is perhaps TRBD1 (5 bases). Germline values: CDR1 MNHNS, CDR2 SASEGT. V was shortened by 1 base and J by 0 bases, with 10 bases between the two germline ends. This CDR3 is 15 amino acids long. The CDR3 bases are TGTGCCAGCAGTGAAGAGGGGTCGAGCTCCTACGAGCAGTACTTC. It yields the protein CASSEEGSSSYEQYF.

The V gene is TRBV9, the J gene TRBJ2-1; 10 nucleotides line up with TRBD1. The V and J ends lost 4 bases and 8 bases, in that order; junction bases with no gene match: 15. CDR1 SGDLS and CDR2 YYNGEE come from the germline V gene. CDR3 size: 17 residues. The CDR3 loop is CASSPRGGTGDGDEQFF. DNA of the CDR3: TGTGCCAGCAGCCCTCGGGGGGGGACAGGGGACGGTGATGAGCAGTTCTTC.

The gene calls are TRBV12-3 or TRBV12-4 and TRBJ2-7; TRBD1 might be the D (5 bases). The V gene lost 2 bases and the J gene lost 7 bases, with 12 bases spanning the gap. This CDR3 contains 13 residues. DNA for the CDR3: TGTGCCAGCAGTTTATATAGGGGTGAGGAGCAGTACTTC. Residues: CASSLYRGEEQYF.

The rearrangement uses TRBV14 and TRBJ2-7; 12 nucleotides agree with TRBD2. Losses at the gene ends were 3 bases for V and 4 bases for J; bases not matched to a gene: 4. The length of the CDR3 is 15 residues. Germline-derived CDR1 and CDR2 are SGHDN and FVKESK. CDR3 sequence (DNA): TGTGCCAGCAGCCAGACTAGCGGGAGTGGTTACGAGCAGTACTTC. Translating gives CASSQTSGSGYEQYF. Full variable domain (remainder filled in from reference TRBV14 and TRBJ2-7): EAGVTQFPSHSVIEKGQTVTLRCDPISGHDNLYWYRRVMGKEIKFLLHFVKESKQDESGMPNNRFLAERTGGTYSTLKVQPAELEDSGVYFCASSQTSGSGYEQYFGPGTRLTVT.

The table lists this clone with a few counts. The J gene is TRBJ1-1, the V gene TRBV27; the match to TRBD1 covers 9 bases. Germline V CDR1 and CDR2: MNHEY, SMNVEV (reference sequence). This CDR3 contains 14 residues. V was clipped by 6 bases and J by 1 base; unmatched bases: 3. DNA of the CDR3: TGTGCCAGCAGAAGGACAGGGGCGAACACTGAAGCTTTCTTT. This translates into CASRRTGANTEAFF.

The chain has TRBV13 and TRBJ1-1, with TRBD1 as a possible D gene (5 bases). The V gene's germline CDR1 is PRHDT and CDR2 FYEKMQ (reference sequence). Deletions cut 2 bases from V and 4 bases from J, with 8 bases between. The CDR3 has 13 residues. The CDR3 region is CASSLTGGTEAFF. CDR3 DNA: TGTGCCAGCAGCTTAACCGGGGGCACTGAAGCTTTCTTT. The entire variable domain, with the rest obtained from reference TRBV13 and TRBJ1-1, is as follows: AAGVIQSPRHLIKEKRETATLKCYPIPRHDTVYWYQQGPGQDPQFLISFYEKMQSDKGSIPDRFSAQQFSDYHSELNMSSLELGDSALYFCASSLTGGTEAFFGQGTRLTVV.

The rearrangement links TRBV11-2 to TRBJ2-5; D is unresolved. Germline V CDR1 and CDR2: SGHAT, FQNNGV. V was cut by 1 base and J by 2 bases, with 8 bases left in between. This CDR3 region has 14 residues. CDR3 region: CASSLASVQETQYF. The CDR3 nucleotides are TGTGCCAGCAGCTTAGCTAGTGTACAAGAGACCCAGTACTTC.

This chain connects TRBV6-4 to TRBJ1-2, with D perhaps TRBD1 (6 bases). CDR1 is MRHNA, CDR2 SNTAGT, per germline. V was clipped by 5 bases and J by 4 bases, with 11 bases between them. The CDR3 has 13 amino acids. The CDR3 spells CASSLQGTYGYTF. CDR3 bases: TGTGCCAGCAGTCTACAGGGAACCTATGGCTACACCTTC.

The J gene is TRBJ1-1, the V gene TRBV12-5; 7 bases are a match to TRBD1. Germline V lookup: CDR1 LGHNT, CDR2 FRNRAP. The V segment lost 0 bases and the J segment 0 bases; nucleotides outside the gene matches: 7. The CDR3 consists of 17 residues. The CDR3 is CASGLVSMDRLNTEAFF. The CDR3, as DNA: TGTGCTAGTGGTTTGGTTAGTATGGACAGGCTGAACACTGAAGCTTTCTTT.

V and J are TRBV5-5 and TRBJ2-7; 11 bases are a match to TRBD1. V shed 5 bases, J shed 6 bases, and the junction held 7 bases outside the gene matches. The CDR3 extends over 14 amino acids. Germline-derived CDR1 and CDR2 are SGHKS and YYEKEE (reference sequence). The CDR3 coding sequence is TGTGCCAGCAGGGCGGGACAGGGGGTACGCGAGCAGTACTTC. It yields the protein CASRAGQGVREQYF.

The chain uses TRBV3-1 (or the pseudogene TRBV3-2) and TRBJ1-1, with D unclear. V was pared by 0 bases and J by 0 bases, with 8 bases between. Germline CDR1 reads LGHDT; CDR2 reads YNNKEL (reference sequence). The CDR3 runs 15 residues. CDR3 DNA: TGTGCCAGCAGCCAAGACGAAGCGATGAACACTGAAGCTTTCTTT. Its protein product is CASSQDEAMNTEAFF.

The chain is built from TRBV5-5 and TRBJ2-7, with 9 bases aligning to TRBD1. Germline lookup yields CDR1 SGHKS and CDR2 YYEKEE (reference sequence). Losses at the gene ends were 4 bases for V and 6 bases for J; bases not matched to a gene: 8. The CDR3 runs to 14 residues. In DNA, the CDR3 is TGTGCCAGCAGCCCCGGGACAGGGTTTGGCGAGCAGTACTTC. This codes for CASSPGTGFGEQYF.